This entry lists 17 T cell receptor beta chains sequenced from one sample in a study of T cell changes during pregnancy in multiple sclerosis. Using immunoSEQ multiplex PCR, the repertoire was profiled, and TCRdb retains in-frame clones only, with some absent. The table lists 85,000 to 90,000 clones, approximately 95% of them singletons. The starting material was peripheral blood, obtained after pregnancy. These receptors originate from a female donor in good health, enrolled as a control in a pregnancy study.

DNA for the CDR3: TGTGCCAGCAGTTACTCGGGCTTGGAGGGCACTGAAGCTTTCTTT. Encoded protein: CASSYSGLEGTEAFF. The V and J genes are TRBV6-6 and TRBJ1-1; D gene unclear. V was shortened by 0 bases and J by 4 bases, with 12 bases between the two germline ends. This CDR3 region has 15 residues. Germline lookup yields CDR1 MNHNY and CDR2 SVGAGI (reference sequence).

This chain joins TRBV30 and TRBJ1-2; weak D call: TRBD1 (5 bases). Germline V gene lookup returns CDR1 GTSNPN and CDR2 SVGIG (reference sequence). The V gene lost 8 bases and the J gene lost 1 base, with 11 bases spanning the gap. The CDR3 length is 12 residues. This chain's CDR3 is CARRQINYGYTF. The DNA of the CDR3 is TGTGCCCGTAGACAGATTAACTATGGCTACACCTTC.

This sequence joins TRBV5-6 and TRBJ1-2, with 8 bases lining up with TRBD1. Per the germline V gene, CDR1 is SGHDT and CDR2 is YYEEEE. V gave up 1 base and J gave up 3 bases; unmatched junction bases: 8. The CDR3 runs 16 residues. The CDR3 here is CASSLILTGVDYGYTF. DNA of the CDR3: TGTGCCAGCAGCTTGATTCTGACAGGGGTTGACTATGGCTACACCTTC.

This sequence joins TRBV5-1 and TRBJ2-7; 8 nucleotides match TRBD2. V was pared by 0 bases and J by 2 bases, with 7 bases of the junction left unmatched. CDR1 SGHRS and CDR2 YFSETQ come from the germline V gene. The CDR3 totals 16 residues. The CDR3 loop is CASSLASGGRTYEQYF. DNA of the CDR3: TGCGCCAGCAGCTTGGCCTCGGGGGGGCGTACCTACGAGCAGTACTTC.

The rearrangement uses TRBV28 and TRBJ2-7, with 7 bases lining up with TRBD2. The germline gives CDR1 MDHEN, CDR2 SYDVKM. The CDR3 runs 14 residues. Germline trimming cut 4 bases from V and 3 bases from J; bases unmatched to any gene: 6. Here the CDR3 DNA reads TGTGCCAGCAGTTCTCCTAGCGGACGCTACGAGCAGTACTTC. It specifies CASSSPSGRYEQYF.

This clone was picked up one time. The V gene is TRBV7-9, the J gene TRBJ2-3; perhaps TRBD1 as D (6 bases). V was clipped by 5 bases and J by 0 bases, with 12 bases between them. The CDR3 is 15 amino acids. CDR1 SEHNR and CDR2 FQNEAQ come from the germline V gene (reference sequence). The CDR3 is CASSRTEPSTDTQYF. Written as DNA, the CDR3 is TGTGCCAGCAGCAGGACAGAACCTAGCACAGATACGCAGTATTTT.

The rearrangement joins TRBV5-4 to TRBJ1-3, with D possibly being TRBD1 (6 bases). The germline V gene has CDR1 SGHNT and CDR2 YYREEE (reference sequence). The CDR3 length is 15 residues. V dropped 4 bases and J dropped 0 bases, with 11 bases sitting between them. The CDR3 DNA reads TGTGCCAGCAGCATGGGGGGCCGCTCTGGAAACACCATATATTTT. Translation gives CASSMGGRSGNTIYF.

The genes are TRBV7-9 and TRBJ2-7; perhaps TRBD1 as D (6 bases). V lost 7 bases and J 3 bases, leaving 19 bases between the germline ends. Germline CDR1 reads SEHNR; CDR2 reads FQNEAQ (reference sequence). The CDR3 covers 15 residues. CDR3 region: CASTPDQGIYYEQYF. In nucleotides, the CDR3 is TGTGCCAGCACCCCCGACCAGGGGATTTACTACGAGCAGTACTTC.

V and J are TRBV5-1 and TRBJ1-2; the match to TRBD1 covers 7 bases. J lost 2 bases, V lost 4 bases, and 5 bases had no gene match. Germline values: CDR1 SGHRS, CDR2 YFSETQ. CDR3 length: 14 amino acids. Written as DNA, the CDR3 is TGCGCCAGCAGCAAGGACAGGAGAAACTATGGCTACACCTTC. This translates into CASSKDRRNYGYTF. Using reference TRBV5-1 and TRBJ1-2 for the parts outside the CDR3, the full variable domain is KAGVTQTPRYLIKTRGQQVTLSCSPISGHRSVSWYQQTPGQGLQFLFEYFSETQRNKGNFPGRFSGRQFSNSRSEMNVSTLELGDSALYLCASSKDRRNYGYTFGSGTRLTVV.

A few counts support this clone. The genes are TRBV2 and TRBJ2-7, with D perhaps matching TRBD2 (5 bases). The CDR3 is 14 residues long. Between the trimmed V and J ends, which lost 7 bases and 5 bases, there was a span of 18 bases. Germline CDR1 SNHLY, CDR2 FYNNEI. In DNA form, the CDR3 reads TGTGCCAGCAAACTTGACTCAGGACTCAACGAGCAGTACTTC. Translating gives CASKLDSGLNEQYF.

V is TRBV18 and J is TRBJ2-5, with no clear D. Trimming cost V 4 bases and J 1 base, with 10 bases left between them. This CDR3 is 14 amino acids long. Germline assignment: CDR1 KGHSH and CDR2 LQKENI. The CDR3 sequence is CASSLTESQETQYF. The CDR3 region has the DNA TGTGCCAGCTCACTTACAGAGAGCCAAGAGACCCAGTACTTC.

V gene TRBV28 combines with J gene TRBJ2-1; 11 nucleotides agree with TRBD2. Trimming removed 3 bases from V and 3 bases from J; junction bases left unmatched: 19. Germline V CDR1 and CDR2: MDHEN, SYDVKM. The CDR3 is 21 amino acids. The CDR3 DNA reads as TGTGCCAGCAGTTTGGGGCCGTTCGGGCCGGGACTAGCGGCTCTCTACAATGAGCAGTTCTTC. Protein: CASSLGPFGPGLAALYNEQFF.

The CDR3 sequence is CATTGGWSNEQFF. In nucleotides, the CDR3 is TGTGCCACTACAGGGGGCTGGAGCAATGAGCAGTTCTTC. The chain links TRBV19 to TRBJ2-1, with 9 bases lining up with TRBD1. V lost 10 bases, J lost 6 bases, and 7 bases stayed unmatched. Germline assignment: CDR1 LNHDA and CDR2 SQIVND (reference sequence). There are 13 residues in the CDR3.

This sequence joins TRBV6-5 and TRBJ2-2; 7 bases map to TRBD2. Germline V gene data show CDR1 as MNHEY and CDR2 as SVGAGI. This CDR3 is built from 16 residues. With V trimmed by 0 bases and J by 1 base, 2 bases remained unmatched. The CDR3 bases are TGTGCCAGCAGTTACTCGAGCGGGGAGAACACCGGGGAGCTGTTTTTT. This translates into CASSYSSGENTGELFF.

V usage is TRBV20-1 and J usage is TRBJ2-3, with 7 bases fitting TRBD2. CDR3 length: 11 amino acids. The germline gives CDR1 DFQATT, CDR2 SNEGSKA (reference sequence). V lost 1 base, J lost 11 bases, and 3 bases stayed unmatched. The chain's CDR3 is CSARGSSGQYF. The CDR3 nucleotides read TGCAGTGCTAGAGGATCTAGCGGGCAGTATTTT.

The CDR3 nucleotides are TGTGCCTGTAGCGGGAGCGGTACAGATACGCAGTATTTT. This codes for CACSGSGTDTQYF. J is TRBJ2-3 and V is TRBV30; TRBD2 aligns across 9 bases. CDR3 size: 13 residues. J gave up 3 bases and V 6 bases, and 4 bases lay outside the gene matches. Germline V gene sequence: CDR1 GTSNPN, CDR2 SVGIG (reference sequence).

The genes are TRBV6-1 and TRBJ2-3; D call uncertain. Deletions cut 2 bases from V and 0 bases from J, with 9 bases between. Germline V gene lookup returns CDR1 MNHNS and CDR2 SASEGT. This CDR3 contains 15 residues. The CDR3 nucleotides are TGTGCCAGCAGTGAATCGGTCGTAAGCACAGATACGCAGTATTTT. It yields the protein CASSESVVSTDTQYF.